This T cell receptor beta chain was observed in a study of cytomegalovirus exposure and HLA in healthy donors. Study background: The roughly 110 validation repertoires were produced on the same platform as the 670 or so repertoires of the first cohort. This was reported in a later analysis.

This clone was found once. This table comes from immunoSEQ multiplex PCR, and its TCRdb copy is limited to in-frame clones, with some not included. Of more than 70,000 clones detected, about 94% appear once; the ten largest clones hold over 0.8%. Per the germline V gene, CDR1 is MNHEY and CDR2 is SVGAGI. This CDR3 region has 16 residues. V was clipped by 2 bases and J by 0 bases, with 12 bases between them. The receptor's source is a young woman in good health and CMV-seronegative. The sample taken for sequencing was PBMCs. The chain carries TRBV6-5 and TRBJ2-3; no clear D. CDR3 nucleotide sequence: TGTGCCAGCAGTTACGGGCCAAAAGACAGCACAGATACGCAGTATTTT. Translating it yields CASSYGPKDSTDTQYF.